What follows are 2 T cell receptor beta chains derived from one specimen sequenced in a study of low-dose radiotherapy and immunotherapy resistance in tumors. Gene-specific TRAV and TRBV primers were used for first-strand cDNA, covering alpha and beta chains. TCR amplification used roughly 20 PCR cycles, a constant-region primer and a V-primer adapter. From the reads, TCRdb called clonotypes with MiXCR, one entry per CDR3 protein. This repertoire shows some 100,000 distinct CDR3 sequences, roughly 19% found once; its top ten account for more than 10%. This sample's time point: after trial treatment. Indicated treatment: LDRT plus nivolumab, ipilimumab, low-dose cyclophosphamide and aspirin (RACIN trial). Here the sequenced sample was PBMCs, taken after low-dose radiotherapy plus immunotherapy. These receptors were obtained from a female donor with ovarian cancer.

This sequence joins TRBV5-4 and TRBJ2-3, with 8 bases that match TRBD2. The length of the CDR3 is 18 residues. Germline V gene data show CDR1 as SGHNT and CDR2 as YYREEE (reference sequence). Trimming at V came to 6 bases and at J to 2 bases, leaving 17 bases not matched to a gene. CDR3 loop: CASTSGGASRRVTDTQYF. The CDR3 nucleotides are TGTGCCAGCACCTCGGGGGGGGCGTCTCGCCGTGTCACAGATACGCAGTATTTT.

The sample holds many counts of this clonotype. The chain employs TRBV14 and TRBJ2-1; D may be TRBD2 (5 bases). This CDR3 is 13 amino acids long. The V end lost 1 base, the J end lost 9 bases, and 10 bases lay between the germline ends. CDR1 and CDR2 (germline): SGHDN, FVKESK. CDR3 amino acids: CASSQVLAGEQFF. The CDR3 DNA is TGTGCCAGCAGCCAAGTTCTAGCTGGTGAGCAGTTCTTC.